This T cell receptor beta chain was captured in a study of CD8 T cells in ankylosing spondylitis. Germline V lookup: CDR1 MRHNA, CDR2 SNTAGT. V lost 5 bases, J lost 9 bases, and 6 bases stayed unmatched. This CDR3 comprises 13 residues. This clonotype was detected ten times or more. The TCR beta libraries were generated through quantitative 5'-RACE incorporating molecular barcodes. In TCRdb, the 5' RACE reads were re-called with MiXCR into one record per CDR3 protein. The table shows about 160,000 distinct CDR3 sequences, with around 17% occurring only once. Sequencing was carried out using blood, either unsorted or a sorted T cell fraction (not recorded which). The receptor's source is a male donor with ankylosing spondylitis or in good health (not recorded which). The chain links TRBV6-4 to TRBJ2-1; TRBD1 agrees at 8 bases. CDR3 in amino acids: CASSTTGGTEQFF. The CDR3 bases are TGTGCCAGCAGTACCACAGGGGGAACTGAGCAGTTCTTC.